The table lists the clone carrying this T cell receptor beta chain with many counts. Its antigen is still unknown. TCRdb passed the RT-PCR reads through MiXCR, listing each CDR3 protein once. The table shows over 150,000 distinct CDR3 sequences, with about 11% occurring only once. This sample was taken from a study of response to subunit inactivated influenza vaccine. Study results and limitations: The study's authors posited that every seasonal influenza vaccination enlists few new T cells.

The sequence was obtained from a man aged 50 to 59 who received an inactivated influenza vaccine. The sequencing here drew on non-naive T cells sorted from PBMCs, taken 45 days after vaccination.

The CDR3 is CASSYTSGTGNYEQYF. The CDR3 nucleotides read TGTGCCAGTAGTTACACCTCCGGGACAGGGAACTACGAGCAGTACTTC. This sequence joins TRBV19 and TRBJ2-7; 9 positions match TRBD1. Germline trimming cut 5 bases from V and 3 bases from J; bases unmatched to any gene: 11. Germline values: CDR1 LNHDA, CDR2 SQIVND (reference sequence). CDR3 length equals 16 residues.